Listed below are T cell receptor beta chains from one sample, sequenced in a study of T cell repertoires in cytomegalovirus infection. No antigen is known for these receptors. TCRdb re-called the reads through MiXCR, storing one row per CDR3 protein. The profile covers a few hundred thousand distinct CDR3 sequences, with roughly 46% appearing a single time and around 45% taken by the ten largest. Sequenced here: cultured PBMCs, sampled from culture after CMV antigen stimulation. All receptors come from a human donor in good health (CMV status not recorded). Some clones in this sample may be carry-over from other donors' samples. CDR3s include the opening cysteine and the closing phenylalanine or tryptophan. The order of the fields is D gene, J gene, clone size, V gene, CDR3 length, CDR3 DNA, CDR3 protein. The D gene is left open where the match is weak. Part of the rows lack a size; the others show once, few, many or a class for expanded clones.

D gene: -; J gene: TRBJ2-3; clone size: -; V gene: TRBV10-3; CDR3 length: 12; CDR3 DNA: TGTGCCATCGGGCCCGCTTGGGATACGCAGTATTTT; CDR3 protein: CAIGPAWDTQYF
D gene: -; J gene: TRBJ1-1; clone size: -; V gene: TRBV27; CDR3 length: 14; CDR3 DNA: TGTGCCAGCACTCCTCACAGGAGCAACACTGAAGCTTTCTTT; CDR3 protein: CASTPHRSNTEAFF
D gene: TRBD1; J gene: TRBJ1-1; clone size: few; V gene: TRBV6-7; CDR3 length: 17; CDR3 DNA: TGTGCCAGCAGTTACTGGCTTCCAGGGGGCTTCAAAACTGAAGCTTTCTTT; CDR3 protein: CASSYWLPGGFKTEAFF
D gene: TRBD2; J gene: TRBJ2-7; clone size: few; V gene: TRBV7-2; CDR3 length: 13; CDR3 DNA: TGTGCCAGCAGCTTAGGGACTAGCGGGAGCTCCGCCTTC; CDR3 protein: CASSLGTSGSSAF
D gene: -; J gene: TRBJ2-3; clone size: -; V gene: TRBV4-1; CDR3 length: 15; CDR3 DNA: TGCGCCAGCAGCCAAGATCGACTCCGCACAGATACGCAGTATTTT; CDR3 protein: CASSQDRLRTDTQYF
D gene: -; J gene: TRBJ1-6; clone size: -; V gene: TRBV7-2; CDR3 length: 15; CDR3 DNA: TGTGCCAGCAGCCCCCCTAGGGGCGATGATTCACCCCTCCACTTT; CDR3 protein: CASSPPRGDDSPLHF
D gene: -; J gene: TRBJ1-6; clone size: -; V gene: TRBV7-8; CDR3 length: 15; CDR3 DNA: TGTGCCAGCAGCCCTAGAGGCGGAGGGGCCTCACCCCTCCACTTT; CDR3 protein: CASSPRGGGASPLHF
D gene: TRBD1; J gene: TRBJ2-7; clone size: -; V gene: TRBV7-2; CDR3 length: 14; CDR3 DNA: TGTGCCAGCAGCTCAGTACAGGGGGTGGGCGAGCAGTACTTC; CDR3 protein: CASSSVQGVGEQYF
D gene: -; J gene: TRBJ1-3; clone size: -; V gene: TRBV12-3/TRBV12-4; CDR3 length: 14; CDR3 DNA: TGTGCCAGCACCACAGTTAACTCTGGAAACACCATATATTTT; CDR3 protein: CASTTVNSGNTIYF
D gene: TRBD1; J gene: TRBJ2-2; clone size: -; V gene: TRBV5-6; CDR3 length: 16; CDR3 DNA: TGTGCCAGCAGCTCCCCTGGACAGGGGATGACCGGGGAGCTGTTTTTT; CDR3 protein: CASSSPGQGMTGELFF
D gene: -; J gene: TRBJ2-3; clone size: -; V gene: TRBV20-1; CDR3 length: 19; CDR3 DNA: TGCAGTGCTAGAGTGGGGGGGAGGAGGCGGGGGCGATACGAGCATACGCAGTATTTT; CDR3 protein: CSARVGGRRRGRYEHTQYF
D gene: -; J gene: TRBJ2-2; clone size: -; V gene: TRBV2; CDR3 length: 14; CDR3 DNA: TGTGCCAGCAGTAAGACACTTAACACCGGGGAGCTGTTTTTT; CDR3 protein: CASSKTLNTGELFF
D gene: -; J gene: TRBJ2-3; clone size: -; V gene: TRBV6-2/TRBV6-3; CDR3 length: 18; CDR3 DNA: TGTGCCAGCAGTTACCATCCCCCGACGACTACTCGGGCAGATACGCAGTATTTT; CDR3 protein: CASSYHPPTTTRADTQYF
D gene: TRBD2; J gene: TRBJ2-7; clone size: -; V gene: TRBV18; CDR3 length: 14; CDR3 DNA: TGTGCCAGCTCACCGTGGACTAGGAGCTACGAGCAGTACTTC; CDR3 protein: CASSPWTRSYEQYF
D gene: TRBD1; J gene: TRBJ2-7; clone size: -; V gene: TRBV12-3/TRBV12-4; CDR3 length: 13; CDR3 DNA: TGTGCCAGCAGTATCGGGACAGCCTACGAGCAGTACTTC; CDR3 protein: CASSIGTAYEQYF
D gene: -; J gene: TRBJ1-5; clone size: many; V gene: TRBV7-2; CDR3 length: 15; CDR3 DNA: TGTGCCAGCAGCCTTACAGGTCTTAGCAATCAGCCCCAGCATTTT; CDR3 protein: CASSLTGLSNQPQHF
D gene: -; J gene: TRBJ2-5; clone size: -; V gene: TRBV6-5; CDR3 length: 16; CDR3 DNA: TGTGCCACCAGATCGGGCAGCGGTAGCGGCCAAGAGACCCAGTACTTC; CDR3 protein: CATRSGSGSGQETQYF
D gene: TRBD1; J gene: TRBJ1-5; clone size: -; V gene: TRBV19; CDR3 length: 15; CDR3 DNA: TGTGCCAGTAGTATAGTACAGGGGGCCAATCAGCCCCAGCATTTT; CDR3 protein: CASSIVQGANQPQHF
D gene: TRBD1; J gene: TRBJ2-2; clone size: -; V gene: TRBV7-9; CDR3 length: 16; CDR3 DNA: TGTGCCAGCAGCTCAGGGGGTTCCCGATCTGTCGGGGAGCTGTTTTTT; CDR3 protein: CASSSGGSRSVGELFF
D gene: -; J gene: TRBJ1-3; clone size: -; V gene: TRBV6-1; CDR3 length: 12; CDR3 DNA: TGTGCCAGCAGATTCTCTGGAAACACCATATATTTT; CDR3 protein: CASRFSGNTIYF
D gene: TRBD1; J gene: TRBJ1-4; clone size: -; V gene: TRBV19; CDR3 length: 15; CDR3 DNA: TGTGCCAGTAGTGGAACAGGGGGCCGTGATGAAAAACTGTTTTTT; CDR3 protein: CASSGTGGRDEKLFF
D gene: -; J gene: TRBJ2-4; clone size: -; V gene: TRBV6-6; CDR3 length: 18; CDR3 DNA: TGTGCCAGCAGTTACTTGGGAGAGGAAGGTCTAGCCAAAAACATTCAGTACTTC; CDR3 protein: CASSYLGEEGLAKNIQYF
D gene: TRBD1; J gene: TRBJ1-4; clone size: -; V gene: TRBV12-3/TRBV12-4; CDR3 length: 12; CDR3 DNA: TGTGCCAGCAGCTGGGACAGGGTGAAACTGTTTTTT; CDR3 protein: CASSWDRVKLFF
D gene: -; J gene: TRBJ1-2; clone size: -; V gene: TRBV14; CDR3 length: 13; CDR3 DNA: TGTGCCAGCAGCCAACATGGACAGTTTGGCTACACCTTC; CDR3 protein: CASSQHGQFGYTF
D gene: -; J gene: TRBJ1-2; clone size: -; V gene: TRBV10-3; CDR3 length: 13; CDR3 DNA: TGTGCCATCAGTTACAGGGTTCAGGATGGCTACACCTTC; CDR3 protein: CAISYRVQDGYTF
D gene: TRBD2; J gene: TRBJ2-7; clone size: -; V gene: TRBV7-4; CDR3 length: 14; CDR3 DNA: TGTGCCAGCAGCTTAGCGGGAGGGGTTTGGGAGCAGTACTTC; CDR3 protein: CASSLAGGVWEQYF
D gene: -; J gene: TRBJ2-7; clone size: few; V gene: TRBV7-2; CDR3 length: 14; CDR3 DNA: TGTGCCAGCACCCTAAGGGCTAGCAGCTACGAGCAGTACTTC; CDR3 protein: CASTLRASSYEQYF
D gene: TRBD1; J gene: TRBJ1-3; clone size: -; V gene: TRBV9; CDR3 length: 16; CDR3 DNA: TGTGCCAGCAGCCCCGACAGGGCATACTCTGGAAACACCATATATTTT; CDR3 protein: CASSPDRAYSGNTIYF
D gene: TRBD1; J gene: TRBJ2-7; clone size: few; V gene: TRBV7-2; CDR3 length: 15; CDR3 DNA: TGTGCCAGCAGCTTAGAAGCGACAGGGGCCTACGAGCAGTACTTC; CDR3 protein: CASSLEATGAYEQYF
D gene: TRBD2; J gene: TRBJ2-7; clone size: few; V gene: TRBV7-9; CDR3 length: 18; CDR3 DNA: TGTGCCAGCAGCTTAGCGTTCCCGGGACTAGCGGGAGGCGACGAGCAGTACTTC; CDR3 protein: CASSLAFPGLAGGDEQYF
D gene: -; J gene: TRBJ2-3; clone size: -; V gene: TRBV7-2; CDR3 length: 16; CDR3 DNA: TGTGCCAGCAGCCATGACTGGCTAGCGAGTCAGGATACGCAGTATTTT; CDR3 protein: CASSHDWLASQDTQYF
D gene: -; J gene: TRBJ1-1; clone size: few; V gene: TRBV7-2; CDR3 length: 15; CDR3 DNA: TGTGCCAGCAGCCTTAAATACAGGGATGGAACTGAAGCTTTCTTT; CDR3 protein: CASSLKYRDGTEAFF
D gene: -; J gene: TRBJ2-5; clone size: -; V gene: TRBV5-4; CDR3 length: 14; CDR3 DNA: TGTGCCAGCAGCCCCACTCGAGGGGGGGAGACCCAGTACTTC; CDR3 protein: CASSPTRGGETQYF
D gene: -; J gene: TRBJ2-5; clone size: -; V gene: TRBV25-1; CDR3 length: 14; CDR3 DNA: TGTGCCAGCACCCGGAGGGGGATGCAAGAGACCCAGTACTTC; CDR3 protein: CASTRRGMQETQYF
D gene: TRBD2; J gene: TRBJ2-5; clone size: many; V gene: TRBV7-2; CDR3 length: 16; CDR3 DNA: TGTGCCAGCAGCTTAGCCCCCGGGACTAACCAAGAGACCCAGTACTTC; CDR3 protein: CASSLAPGTNQETQYF
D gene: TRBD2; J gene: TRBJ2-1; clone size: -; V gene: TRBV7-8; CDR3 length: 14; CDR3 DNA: TGTGCCAGCAGCTTCGGGACTAGCGGGGGGGCCAGGTTCTTC; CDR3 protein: CASSFGTSGGARFF
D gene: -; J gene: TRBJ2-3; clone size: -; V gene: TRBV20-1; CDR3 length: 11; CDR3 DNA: TGCAGTGCCCGGCGGGGAGATACGCAGTATTTT; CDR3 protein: CSARRGDTQYF
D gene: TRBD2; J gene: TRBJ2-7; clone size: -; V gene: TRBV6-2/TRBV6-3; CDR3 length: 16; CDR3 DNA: TGTGCCAGCAGTTACCTAGCGGGGGATTGGTCCTACGAGCAGTACTTC; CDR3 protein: CASSYLAGDWSYEQYF
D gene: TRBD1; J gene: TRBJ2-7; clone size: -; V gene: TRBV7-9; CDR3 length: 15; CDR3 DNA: TGTGCCAGCAGCTCACCAAACAGGGGAATCCACGAGCAGTACTTC; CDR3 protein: CASSSPNRGIHEQYF
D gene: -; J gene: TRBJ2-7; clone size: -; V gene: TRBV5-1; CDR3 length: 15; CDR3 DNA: TGCGCCAGCAGCTTGGGACCGGGAGACATGTACGAGCAGTACTTC; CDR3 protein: CASSLGPGDMYEQYF
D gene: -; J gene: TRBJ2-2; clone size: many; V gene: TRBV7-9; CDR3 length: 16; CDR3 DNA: TGTGCCAGCAGCACGTCTAGCGTATCCATCACCGGGGAGCTGTTTTTT; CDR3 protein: CASSTSSVSITGELFF
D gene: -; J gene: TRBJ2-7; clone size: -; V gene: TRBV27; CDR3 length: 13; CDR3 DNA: TGTGCCAGCAGACTATTAGACTCCTACGAGCAGTACTTC; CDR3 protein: CASRLLDSYEQYF
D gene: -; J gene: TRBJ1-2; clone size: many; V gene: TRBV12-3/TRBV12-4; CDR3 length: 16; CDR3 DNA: TGTGCCAGCAGTCCGGGGACCCGGGCCAGCCCTTATGGCTACACCTTC; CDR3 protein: CASSPGTRASPYGYTF
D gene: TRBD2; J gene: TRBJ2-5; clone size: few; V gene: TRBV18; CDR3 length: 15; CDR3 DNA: TGTGCCAGCTCACCACCGTTTAGCGGGGAAGAGACCCAGTACTTC; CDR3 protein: CASSPPFSGEETQYF
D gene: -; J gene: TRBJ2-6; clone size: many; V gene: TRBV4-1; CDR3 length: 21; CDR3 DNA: TGCGCCAGCAGCCAAGGAGGGCATTGGACGGGATTCGTCTCTGGGGCCAACGTCCTGACTTTC; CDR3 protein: CASSQGGHWTGFVSGANVLTF
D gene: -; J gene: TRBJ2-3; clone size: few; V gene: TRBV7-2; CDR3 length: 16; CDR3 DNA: TGTGCCAGCAGCTTAGAATGGGGAACCTCCACAGATACGCAGTATTTT; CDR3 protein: CASSLEWGTSTDTQYF
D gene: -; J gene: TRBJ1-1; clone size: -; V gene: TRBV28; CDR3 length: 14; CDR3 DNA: TGTGCCAGCAGTCTCTCGTTGGGGACACTTGAAGCTTTCTTT; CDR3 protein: CASSLSLGTLEAFF
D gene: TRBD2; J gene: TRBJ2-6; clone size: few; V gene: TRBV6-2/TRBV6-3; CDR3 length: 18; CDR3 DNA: TGTGCCAGCACTCCACCGGGACTAGCGGGAGCTGGGGCCAACGTCCTGACTTTC; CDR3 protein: CASTPPGLAGAGANVLTF
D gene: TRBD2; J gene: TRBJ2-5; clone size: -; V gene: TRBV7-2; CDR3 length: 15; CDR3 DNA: TGTGCCAGCAGCTCCCCGGGACTAGCGGGAGAGACCCAGTACTTC; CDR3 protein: CASSSPGLAGETQYF
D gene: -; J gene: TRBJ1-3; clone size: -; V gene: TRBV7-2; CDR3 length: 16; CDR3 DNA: TGTGCCAGCAGCAGTGCGGGGGCTCGATCTGGAAACACCATATATTTT; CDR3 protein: CASSSAGARSGNTIYF
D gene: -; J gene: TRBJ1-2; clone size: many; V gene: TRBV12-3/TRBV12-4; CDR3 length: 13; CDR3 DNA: TGTGCCAGCAGTTTTGGACAGACCTATGGCTACACCTTC; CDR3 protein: CASSFGQTYGYTF
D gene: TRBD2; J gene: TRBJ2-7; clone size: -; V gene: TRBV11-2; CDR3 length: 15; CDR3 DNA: TGTGCCAGCAGCTCCCTTAGCGGGGGACCCTACGAGCAGTACTTC; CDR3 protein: CASSSLSGGPYEQYF
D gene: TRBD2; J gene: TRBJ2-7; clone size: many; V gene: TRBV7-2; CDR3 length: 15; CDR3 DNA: TGTGCCAGCAGCTTAGGGGGGACTAGCGTGTACGAGCAGTACTTC; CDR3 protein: CASSLGGTSVYEQYF
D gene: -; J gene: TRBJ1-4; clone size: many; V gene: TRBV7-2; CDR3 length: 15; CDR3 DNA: TGTGCCAGCAGCCCCCGGGGGGGCTTTAATGAAAAACTGTTTTTT; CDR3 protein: CASSPRGGFNEKLFF
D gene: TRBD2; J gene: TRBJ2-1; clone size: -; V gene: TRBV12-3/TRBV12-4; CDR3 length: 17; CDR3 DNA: TGTGCCAGCAGTTTAGGCGGGGGGGCATTATCCTACAATGAGCAGTTCTTC; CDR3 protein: CASSLGGGALSYNEQFF
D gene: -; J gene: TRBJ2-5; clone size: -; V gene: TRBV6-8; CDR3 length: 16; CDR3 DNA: TGTGCCAGCAGGGACCAGACTTGGTACACCCAAGAGACCCAGTACTTC; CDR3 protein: CASRDQTWYTQETQYF
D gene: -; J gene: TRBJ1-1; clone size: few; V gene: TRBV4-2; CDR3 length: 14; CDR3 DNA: TGTGCCAGCAGCCCCCGCGGGAGGGGCACTGAAGCTTTCTTT; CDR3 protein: CASSPRGRGTEAFF
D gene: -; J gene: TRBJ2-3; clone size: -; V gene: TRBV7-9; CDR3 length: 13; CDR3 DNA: TGTGCCAGCAGCCTTATGAGCACAGATACGCAGTATTTT; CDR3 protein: CASSLMSTDTQYF
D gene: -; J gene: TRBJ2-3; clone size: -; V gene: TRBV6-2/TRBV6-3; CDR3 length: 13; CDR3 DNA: TGTGCCAGCCAGGACTCACCGGGGAATACGCAGTATTTT; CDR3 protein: CASQDSPGNTQYF
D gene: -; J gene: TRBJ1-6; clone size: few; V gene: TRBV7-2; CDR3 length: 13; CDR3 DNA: TGTGCCAGCAGCTTAGCCAGGGAATCACCCCTCCACTTT; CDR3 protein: CASSLARESPLHF